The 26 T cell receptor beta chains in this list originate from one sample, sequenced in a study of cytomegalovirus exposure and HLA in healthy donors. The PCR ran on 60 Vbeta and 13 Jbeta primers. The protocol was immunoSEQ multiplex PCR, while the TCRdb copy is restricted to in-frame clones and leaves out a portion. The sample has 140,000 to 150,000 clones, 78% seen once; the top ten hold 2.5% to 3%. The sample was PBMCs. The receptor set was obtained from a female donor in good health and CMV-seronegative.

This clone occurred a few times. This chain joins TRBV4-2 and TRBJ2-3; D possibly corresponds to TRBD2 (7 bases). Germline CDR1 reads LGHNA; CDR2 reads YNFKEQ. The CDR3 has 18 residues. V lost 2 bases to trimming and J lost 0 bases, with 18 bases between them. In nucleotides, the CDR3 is TGTGCCAGCAGCCAATCCGAGGGGGGGGTTACTAGCACAGATACGCAGTATTTT. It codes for CASSQSEGGVTSTDTQYF.

The CDR3 DNA reads TGTGCCAGCAGCTTAGAACTAGCGGGAGTTAAGACCCAGTACTTC. Amino acids: CASSLELAGVKTQYF. The V call is TRBV7-6, the J call TRBJ2-5, with 11 bases aligning to TRBD2. The V and J ends lost 1 base and 6 bases, in that order; junction bases with no gene match: 4. The CDR3 contains 15 residues. CDR1 and CDR2 from the germline V gene are SGHVS and FNYEAQ.

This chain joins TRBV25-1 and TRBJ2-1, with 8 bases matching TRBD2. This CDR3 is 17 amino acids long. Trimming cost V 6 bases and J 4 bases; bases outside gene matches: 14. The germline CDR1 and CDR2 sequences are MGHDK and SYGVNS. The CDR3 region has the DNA TGTGCCAGCAGCCATTCTGGTGGGGCTAGCGGGTACAATGAGCAGTTCTTC. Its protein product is CASSHSGGASGYNEQFF. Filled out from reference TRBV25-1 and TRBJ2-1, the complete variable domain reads EADIYQTPRYLVIGTGKKITLECSQTMGHDKMYWYQQDPGMELHLIHYSYGVNSTEKGDLSSESTVSRIRTEHFPLTLESARPSHTSQYLCASSHSGGASGYNEQFFGPGTRLTVL.

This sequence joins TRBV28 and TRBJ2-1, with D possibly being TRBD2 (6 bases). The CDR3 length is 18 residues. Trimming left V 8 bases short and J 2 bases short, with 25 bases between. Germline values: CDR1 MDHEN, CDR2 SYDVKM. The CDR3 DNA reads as TGTGCCAGCGGCACGAGGTGGCGGGGCAAGGGCACCTACAATGAGCAGTTCTTC. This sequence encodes CASGTRWRGKGTYNEQFF.

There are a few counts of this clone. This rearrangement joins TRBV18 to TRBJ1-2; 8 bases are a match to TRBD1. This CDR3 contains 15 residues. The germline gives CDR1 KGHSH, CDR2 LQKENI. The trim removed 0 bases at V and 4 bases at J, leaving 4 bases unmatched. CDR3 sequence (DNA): TGTGCCAGCTCACCACCCCGGACAGGGACCTATGGCTACACCTTC. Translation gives CASSPPRTGTYGYTF. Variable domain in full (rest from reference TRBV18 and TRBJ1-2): NAGVMQNPRHLVRRRGQEARLRCSPMKGHSHVYWYRQLPEEGLKFMVYLQKENIIDESGMPKERFSAEFPKEGPSILRIQQVVRGDSAAYFCASSPPRTGTYGYTFGSGTRLTVV.

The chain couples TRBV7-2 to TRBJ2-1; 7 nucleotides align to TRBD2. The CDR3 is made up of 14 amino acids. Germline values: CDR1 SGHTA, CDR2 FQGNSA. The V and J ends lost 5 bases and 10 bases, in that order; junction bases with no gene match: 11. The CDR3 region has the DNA TGTGCCAGCAGCACTGGACTAGGTCGGTACGAGCAGTTCTTC. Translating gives CASSTGLGRYEQFF.

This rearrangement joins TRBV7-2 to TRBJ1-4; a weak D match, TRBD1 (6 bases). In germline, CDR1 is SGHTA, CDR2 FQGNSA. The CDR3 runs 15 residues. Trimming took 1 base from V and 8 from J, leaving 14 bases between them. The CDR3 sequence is CASSLVGGRGEKLFF. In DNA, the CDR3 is TGTGCCAGCAGCTTAGTCGGGGGGCGTGGGGAAAAACTGTTTTTT.

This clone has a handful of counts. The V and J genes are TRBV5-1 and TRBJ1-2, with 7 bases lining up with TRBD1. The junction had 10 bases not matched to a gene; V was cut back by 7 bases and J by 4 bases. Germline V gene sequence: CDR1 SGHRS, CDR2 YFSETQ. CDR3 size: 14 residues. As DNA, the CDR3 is TGCGCCAGCGGGGAAGGTGCAGGGGGCTATGGCTACACCTTC. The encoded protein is CASGEGAGGYGYTF.

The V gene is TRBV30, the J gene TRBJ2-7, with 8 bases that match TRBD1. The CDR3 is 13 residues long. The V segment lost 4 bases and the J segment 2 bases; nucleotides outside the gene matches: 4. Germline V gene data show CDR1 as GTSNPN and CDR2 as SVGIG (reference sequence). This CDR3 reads CAWNRGNTYEQYF. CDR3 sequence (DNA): TGTGCCTGGAACAGGGGGAATACCTACGAGCAGTACTTC.

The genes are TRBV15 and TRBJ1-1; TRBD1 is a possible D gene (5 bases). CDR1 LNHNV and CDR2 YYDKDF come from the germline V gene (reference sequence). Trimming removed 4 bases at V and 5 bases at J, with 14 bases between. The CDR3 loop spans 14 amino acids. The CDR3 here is CATSTGRYRTEAFF. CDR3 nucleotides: TGTGCCACCAGCACAGGGCGGTATCGGACTGAAGCTTTCTTT.

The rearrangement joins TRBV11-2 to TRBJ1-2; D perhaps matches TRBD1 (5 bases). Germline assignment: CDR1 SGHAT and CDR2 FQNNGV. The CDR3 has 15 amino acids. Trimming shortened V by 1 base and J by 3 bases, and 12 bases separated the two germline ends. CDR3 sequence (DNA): TGTGCCAGCAGCTTAGTCAAGGACACTGACTATGGCTACACCTTC. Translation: CASSLVKDTDYGYTF.

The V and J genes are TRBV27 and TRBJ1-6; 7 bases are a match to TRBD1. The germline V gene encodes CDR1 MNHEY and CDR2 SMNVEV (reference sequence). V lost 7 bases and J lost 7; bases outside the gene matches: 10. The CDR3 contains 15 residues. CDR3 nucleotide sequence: TGTGCCAGCAACCATCAGGGGGTCCTGAATTCACCCCTCCACTTT. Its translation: CASNHQGVLNSPLHF.

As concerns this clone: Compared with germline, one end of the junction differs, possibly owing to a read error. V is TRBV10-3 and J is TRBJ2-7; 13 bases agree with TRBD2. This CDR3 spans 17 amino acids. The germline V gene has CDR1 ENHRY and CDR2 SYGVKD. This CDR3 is CAISDMNRTSGSYHGHF. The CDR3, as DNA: TGTGCCATCAGTGACATGAACCGGACTAGCGGGAGCTACCACGGACACTTC.

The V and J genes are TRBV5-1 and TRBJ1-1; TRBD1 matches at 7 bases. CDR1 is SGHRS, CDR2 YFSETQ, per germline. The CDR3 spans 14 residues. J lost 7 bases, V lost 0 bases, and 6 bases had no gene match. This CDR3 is CASSLGGQNLEAFF. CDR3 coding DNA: TGCGCCAGCAGCTTGGGGGGACAGAACCTTGAAGCTTTCTTT.

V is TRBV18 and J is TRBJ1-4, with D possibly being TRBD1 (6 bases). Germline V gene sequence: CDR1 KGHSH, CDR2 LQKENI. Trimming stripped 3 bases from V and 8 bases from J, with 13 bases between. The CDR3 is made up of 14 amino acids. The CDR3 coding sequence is TGTGCCAGCTCACCCTGGGGGCAAGGCGAAAAACTGTTTTTT. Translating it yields CASSPWGQGEKLFF.

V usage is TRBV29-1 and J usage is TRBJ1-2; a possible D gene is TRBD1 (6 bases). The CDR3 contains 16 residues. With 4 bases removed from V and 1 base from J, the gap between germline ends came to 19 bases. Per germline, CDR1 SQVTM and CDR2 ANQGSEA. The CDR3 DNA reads TGCAGCGTTGTAGGGGAACAGGGATTGGGTAACTATGGCTACACCTTC. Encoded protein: CSVVGEQGLGNYGYTF.

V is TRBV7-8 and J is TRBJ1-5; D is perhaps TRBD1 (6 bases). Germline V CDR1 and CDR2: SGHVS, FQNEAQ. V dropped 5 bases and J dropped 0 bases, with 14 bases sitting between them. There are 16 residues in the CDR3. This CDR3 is CASSPTPDSSNQPQHF. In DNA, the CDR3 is TGTGCCAGCAGCCCAACCCCGGACAGTAGCAATCAGCCCCAGCATTTT.

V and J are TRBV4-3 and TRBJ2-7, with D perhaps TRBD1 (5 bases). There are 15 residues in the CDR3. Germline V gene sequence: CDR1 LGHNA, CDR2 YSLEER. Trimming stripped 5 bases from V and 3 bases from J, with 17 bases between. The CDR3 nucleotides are TGCGCCAGCAGCTTCCGAAAAGGGGAAAGCTACGAGCAGTACTTC. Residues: CASSFRKGESYEQYF.

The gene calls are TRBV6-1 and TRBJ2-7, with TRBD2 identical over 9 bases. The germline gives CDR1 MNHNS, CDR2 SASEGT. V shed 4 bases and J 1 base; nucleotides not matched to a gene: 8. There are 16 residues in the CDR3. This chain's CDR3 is CASSGYLAGLSYEQYF. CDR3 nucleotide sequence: TGTGCCAGCAGTGGATACCTAGCGGGACTATCCTACGAGCAGTACTTC.

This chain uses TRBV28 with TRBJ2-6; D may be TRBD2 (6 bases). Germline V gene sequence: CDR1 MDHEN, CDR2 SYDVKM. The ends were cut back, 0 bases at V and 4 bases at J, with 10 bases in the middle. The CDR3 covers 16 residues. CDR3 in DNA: TGTGCCAGCAGTTTATGGGAGGGGCTGGGGGCCAACGTCCTGACTTTC. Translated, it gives CASSLWEGLGANVLTF.

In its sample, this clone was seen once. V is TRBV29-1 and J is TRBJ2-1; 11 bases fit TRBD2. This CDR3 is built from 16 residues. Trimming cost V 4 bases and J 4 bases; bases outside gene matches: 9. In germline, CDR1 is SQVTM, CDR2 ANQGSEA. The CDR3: CSVASGRRVAYNEQFF. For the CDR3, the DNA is TGCAGCGTTGCTAGCGGGAGGCGGGTTGCGTACAATGAGCAGTTCTTC.

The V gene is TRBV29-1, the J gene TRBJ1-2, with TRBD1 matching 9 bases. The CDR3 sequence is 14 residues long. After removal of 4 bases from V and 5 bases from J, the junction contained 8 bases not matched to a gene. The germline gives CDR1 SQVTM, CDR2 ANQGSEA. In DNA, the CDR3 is TGCAGCGTTGGACCGGGACAGGGTTATTATGGCTACACCTTC. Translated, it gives CSVGPGQGYYGYTF.

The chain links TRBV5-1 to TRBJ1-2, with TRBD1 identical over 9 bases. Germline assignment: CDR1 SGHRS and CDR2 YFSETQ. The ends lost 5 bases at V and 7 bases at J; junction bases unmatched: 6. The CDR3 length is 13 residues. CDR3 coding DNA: TGCGCCAGCAGAGCCGGGACAGGGAGTGGCTACACCTTC. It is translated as CASRAGTGSGYTF.

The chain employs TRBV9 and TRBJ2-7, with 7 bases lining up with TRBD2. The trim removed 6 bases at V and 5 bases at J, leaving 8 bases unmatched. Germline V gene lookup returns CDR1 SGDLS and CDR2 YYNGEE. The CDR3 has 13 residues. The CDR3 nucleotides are TGTGCCAGCAACAGCGGGAACCACGACGAGCAGTACTTC. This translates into CASNSGNHDEQYF.

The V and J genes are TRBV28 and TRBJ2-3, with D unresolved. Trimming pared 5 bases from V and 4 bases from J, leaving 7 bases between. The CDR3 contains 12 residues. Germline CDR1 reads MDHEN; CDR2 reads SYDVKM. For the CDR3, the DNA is TGTGCCAGCAGTCGGTTCGCAGATACGCAGTATTTT. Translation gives CASSRFADTQYF. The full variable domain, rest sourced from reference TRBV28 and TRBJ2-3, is DVKVTQSSRYLVKRTGEKVFLECVQDMDHENMFWYRQDPGLGLRLIYFSYDVKMKEKGDIPEGYSVSREKKERFSLILESASTNQTSMYLCASSRFADTQYFGPGTRLTVL.

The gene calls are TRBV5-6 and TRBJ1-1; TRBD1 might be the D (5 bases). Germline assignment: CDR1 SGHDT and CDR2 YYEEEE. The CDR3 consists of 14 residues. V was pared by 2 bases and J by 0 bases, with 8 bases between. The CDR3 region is CASSFRGVNTEAFF. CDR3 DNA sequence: TGTGCCAGCAGCTTTCGGGGGGTGAACACTGAAGCTTTCTTT.